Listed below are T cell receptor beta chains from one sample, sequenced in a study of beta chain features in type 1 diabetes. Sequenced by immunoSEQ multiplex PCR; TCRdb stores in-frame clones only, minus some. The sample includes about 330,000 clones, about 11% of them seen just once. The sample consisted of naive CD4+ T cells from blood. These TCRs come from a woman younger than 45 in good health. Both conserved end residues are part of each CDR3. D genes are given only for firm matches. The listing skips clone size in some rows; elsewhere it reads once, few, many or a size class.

CARAGGSSGTTNTGELFF	TGTGCCCGGGCAGGGGGAAGTAGCGGGACCACGAACACCGGGGAGCTGTTTTTT	-	TRBV7-9	TRBJ2-2	few
CASSLSGGNTEAFF	TGTGCCAGCAGCTTATCAGGGGGAAACACTGAAGCTTTCTTT	TRBD1	TRBV7-9	TRBJ1-1	-
CAWSVLSGGRSNQPQHF	TGTGCCTGGAGTGTACTGTCGGGGGGAAGGAGCAATCAGCCCCAGCATTTT	-	TRBV30	TRBJ1-5	-
CASSLLGTWQFF	TGTGCCAGCAGTTTATTGGGGACTTGGCAGTTCTTC	-	TRBV28	TRBJ2-1	few
CSVRSELNTEAFF	TGCAGCGTCCGAAGTGAGTTGAACACTGAAGCTTTCTTT	-	TRBV29-1	TRBJ1-1	few
CASSLTGRGNTEAFF	TGTGCCAGCAGCTTAACTGGGAGAGGGAACACTGAAGCTTTCTTT	-	TRBV7-3	TRBJ1-1	-
CASSETRFPEKLFF	TGTGCCAGCAGCGAGACAAGGTTTCCGGAAAAACTGTTTTTT	-	TRBV5-6	TRBJ1-4	few
CAASGLYGETQYF	TGTGCCGCCTCGGGACTCTACGGTGAGACCCAGTACTTC	-	TRBV6-5	TRBJ2-5	few
CSVVGTSGFQETQYF	TGCAGCGTTGTCGGGACTAGCGGTTTCCAAGAGACCCAGTACTTC	TRBD2	TRBV29-1	TRBJ2-5	few
CASSERDRGEQYF	TGTGCCAGCAGTGAAAGGGACAGAGGAGAGCAGTACTTC	TRBD1	TRBV6-1	TRBJ2-7	few
CASSLENQETQYF	TGTGCCAGCAGCTTAGAGAACCAAGAGACCCAGTACTTC	-	TRBV7-3	TRBJ2-5	-
CAWSVGQNTEAFF	TGTGCCTGGAGTGTGGGGCAAAACACTGAAGCTTTCTTT	-	TRBV30	TRBJ1-1	-
CASSLRDTSTDTQYF	TGTGCCAGCTCACTAAGGGACACTAGCACAGATACGCAGTATTTT	-	TRBV18	TRBJ2-3	-
CASSLVDRSADTQYF	TGTGCCAGCAGCTTGGTTGATAGGAGCGCAGATACGCAGTATTTT	-	TRBV5-6	TRBJ2-3	few
CATSRGQGFMNTGELFF	TGTGCCACCAGCAGGGGACAGGGCTTTATGAACACCGGGGAGCTGTTTTTT	TRBD1	TRBV15	TRBJ2-2	-
CASSAGLVYYNEQFF	TGTGCCAGCAGCGCGGGACTAGTTTACTACAATGAGCAGTTCTTC	TRBD2	TRBV5-6	TRBJ2-1	few
CASSQHRGPTEAFF	TGTGCCAGCAGCCAACACAGGGGGCCTACTGAAGCTTTCTTT	TRBD1	TRBV7-8	TRBJ1-1	-
CASSPSGNTEAFF	TGTGCCAGCAGCCCCTCCGGGAACACTGAAGCTTTCTTT	-	TRBV6-6	TRBJ1-1	-
CASSPGTSGDNEQFF	TGCGCCAGCAGTCCCGGGACTAGCGGGGACAATGAGCAGTTCTTC	TRBD2	TRBV5-1	TRBJ2-1	-
CASSEGALYGYTF	TGTGCCAGCAGTGAAGGGGCTCTCTATGGCTACACCTTC	-	TRBV2	TRBJ1-2	few
CASSPGLAGDREQFF	TGTGCCAGTAGCCCCGGACTAGCGGGAGATCGGGAGCAGTTCTTC	TRBD2	TRBV19	TRBJ2-1	-
CASSVLAGAIDEQFF	TGTGCCAGCAGCGTTCTGGCGGGAGCTATTGATGAGCAGTTCTTC	TRBD2	TRBV2	TRBJ2-1	-
CASSERQGITEAFF	TGTGCCAGCAGCGAGCGACAGGGAATCACTGAAGCTTTCTTT	TRBD1	TRBV7-9	TRBJ1-1	-
CASRGGGYEQYF	TGTGCCAGTAGGGGCGGGGGCTACGAGCAGTACTTC	TRBD2	TRBV19	TRBJ2-7	few
CASSRDRVNTEAFF	TGTGCCAGCTCTCGGGACAGGGTAAACACTGAAGCTTTCTTT	TRBD1	TRBV18	TRBJ1-1	-
CASSLSRSYNEQFF	TGTGCCAGCAGTTTGAGCCGGTCCTACAATGAGCAGTTCTTC	-	TRBV6-5	TRBJ2-1	few
CAGDFGHETIAKNIQYF	TGTGCCGGGGACTTCGGTCACGAAACTATAGCCAAAAACATTCAGTACTTC	-	TRBV7-6	TRBJ2-4	-
CASRPTSTQETQYF	TGTGCCAGCAGGCCGACTAGCACCCAAGAGACCCAGTACTTC	TRBD2	TRBV2	TRBJ2-5	few
CSVEVGGTGNEQFF	TGCAGCGTTGAGGTGGGAGGGACAGGCAATGAGCAGTTCTTC	-	TRBV29-1	TRBJ2-1	-
CASSEVTGELFF	TGTGCCAGCTCGGAGGTCACCGGGGAGCTGTTTTTT	-	TRBV10-3	TRBJ2-2	few
CASTSSGVYNEQFF	TGTGCCAGCACTAGTAGCGGGGTCTACAATGAGCAGTTCTTC	TRBD2	TRBV27	TRBJ2-1	-
CASSLMRAVEYYEQYF	TGTGCCAGCTCACTCATGAGGGCGGTTGAATACTACGAGCAGTACTTC	-	TRBV18	TRBJ2-7	-
CASSPPFGSLSYEQYF	TGTGCCAGCAGCCCCCCTTTCGGGAGTCTCTCCTACGAGCAGTACTTC	-	TRBV7-2	TRBJ2-7	few
CASSLGGTSGYEQYF	TGTGCCAGCAGCTTAGGAGGGACTAGCGGGTACGAGCAGTACTTC	TRBD2	TRBV7-2	TRBJ2-7	few
CASSESWQGVGAEQYF	TGTGCCAGCAGTGAGTCTTGGCAGGGGGTAGGCGCCGAGCAGTACTTC	TRBD1	TRBV25-1	TRBJ2-7	few
CASSQGVGRGNTGELFF	TGTGCCAGCAGCCAAGGAGTGGGCAGGGGTAACACCGGGGAGCTGTTTTTT	-	TRBV4-2	TRBJ2-2	few
CASSRSLRAKNIQYF	TGTGCCAGCAGTCGATCGTTGCGGGCCAAAAACATTCAGTACTTC	-	TRBV28	TRBJ2-4	few
CASSPTPGLAGYEQYF	TGCGCCAGCAGCCCTACTCCGGGACTAGCGGGGTACGAGCAGTACTTC	TRBD2	TRBV5-1	TRBJ2-7	few
CASRPGTSGRRDTQYF	TGTGCCAGCAGGCCCGGGACTAGCGGGAGGCGCGATACGCAGTATTTT	TRBD2	TRBV28	TRBJ2-3	few
CASSLSGGSYEQYF	TGTGCCAGCAGTCTTAGCGGGGGTTCCTACGAGCAGTACTTC	TRBD2	TRBV7-9	TRBJ2-7	few
CAISEAHRGKNIQYF	TGTGCCATCAGTGAGGCCCACAGGGGGAAAAACATTCAGTACTTC	TRBD1	TRBV10-3	TRBJ2-4	few
CASSFNMNTEAFF	TGTGCCAGCAGCTTTAATATGAACACTGAAGCTTTCTTT	-	TRBV5-4	TRBJ1-1	-
CASKGRGLTDTQYF	TGTGCCAGCAAGGGCAGGGGGCTCACAGATACGCAGTATTTT	TRBD1	TRBV2	TRBJ2-3	-
CASSWGTTTEAFF	TGTGCCAGCAGTTGGGGGACAACGACTGAAGCTTTCTTT	-	TRBV6-5	TRBJ1-1	few
CASRAGALNTEAFF	TGTGCCAGCAGGGCAGGGGCTTTGAACACTGAAGCTTTCTTT	-	TRBV7-2	TRBJ1-1	few